This paragraph reports one T cell receptor beta chain. Per the authors' pipeline: Amplifying reference gene primers gave estimates of nucleated cell counts. Some clones are missing from TCRdb's copy, which holds only in-frame ones; the method was immunoSEQ multiplex PCR. That table furnishes V, J and clone size, whereas the DNA furnished D and trimming. The sample includes approximately 300,000 clones, around 90% of them seen just once. This sample is part of a study of blood T cell repertoires in COVID-19. Looking at the study overall: Samples representing acute and convalescent COVID-19 were sourced from the United States, Italy and Spain. T cells, B-cell-depleted T cells, or PBMCs provided the cDNA or gDNA that served as material.

Per the germline V gene, CDR1 is LNHDA and CDR2 is SQIVND (reference sequence). The V end lost 11 bases, the J end lost 0 bases, and 22 bases lay between the germline ends. The CDR3 has 16 residues. Sequenced material: peripheral blood. The sequence was collected from a woman aged 40 to 50 with acute or convalescent COVID-19. The V call is TRBV19, the J call TRBJ1-1; the D gene is possibly TRBD1 (6 bases). CDR3 sequence reads: CASTTRKGTLNTEAFF. CDR3 DNA sequence: TGTGCCTCAACTACTCGGAAAGGGACATTGAACACTGAAGCTTTCTTT. Supplemented by reference TRBV19 and TRBJ1-1, the full variable domain reads DGGITQSPKYLFRKEGQNVTLSCEQNLNHDAMYWYRQDPGQGLRLIYYSQIVNDFQKGDIAEGYSVSREKKESFPLTVTSAQKNPTAFYLCASTTRKGTLNTEAFFGQGTRLTVV.